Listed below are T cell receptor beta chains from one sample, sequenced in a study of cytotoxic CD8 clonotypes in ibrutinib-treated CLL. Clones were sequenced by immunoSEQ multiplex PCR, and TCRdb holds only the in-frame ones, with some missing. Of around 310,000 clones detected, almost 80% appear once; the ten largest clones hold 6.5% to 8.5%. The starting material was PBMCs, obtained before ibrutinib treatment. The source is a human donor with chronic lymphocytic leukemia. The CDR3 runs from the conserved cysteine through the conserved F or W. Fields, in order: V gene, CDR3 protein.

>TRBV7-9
CASGRSGSSEQYF
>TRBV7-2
CASSLNGQGYEQYF
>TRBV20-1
CSARYEQFF
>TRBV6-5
CASSYSGQGEGYEQYF
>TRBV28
CASNPGTVAGVGTDTQYF
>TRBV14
CASSQGRTSGSYEQFF
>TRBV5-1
CASSWDHMNTEAFF
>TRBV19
CASRTSGREEQYF
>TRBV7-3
CASSLQGGSYNEQFF
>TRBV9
CASSVGTSIRDTQYF
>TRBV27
CASSPLPRWYGYTF
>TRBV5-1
CASSLGATEAFF
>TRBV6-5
CASSYSGGGPYEQYF
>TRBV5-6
CASSSLSGRDENEQFF
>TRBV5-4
CASRPLAGGGETQYF
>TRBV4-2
CASSKQRGTNEKLFF
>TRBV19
CASSTSGRAIDEQFF
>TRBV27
CASSPTAGGLGEKLFF
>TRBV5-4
CASSRPGTGSEQYF
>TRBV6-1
CASKRAGSSYEQYF
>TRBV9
CASRQLSTDTQYF
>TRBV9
CASSDGGTNTEAFF
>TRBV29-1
CSPRRVADTQYF
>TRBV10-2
CASSEVLAASSTDTQYF
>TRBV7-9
CASVRDSYEQYF
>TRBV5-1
CASSRLGHTEAFF
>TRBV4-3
CASSQFVGREHGYTF
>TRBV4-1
CASSQGGTRGVSYNEQFF
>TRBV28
CASRYDEWARGSPYEQYF
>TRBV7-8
CASTHLAGIGELFF
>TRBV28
CASSFPAVGQNEQFF
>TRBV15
CATCRDSGSCSYEQYF
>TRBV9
CASSVVGWSSTDTQYF
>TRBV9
CASSVENYGYTF
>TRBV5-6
CASSLGFRYQPQHF
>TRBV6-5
CASSYSAGQGQPQHF
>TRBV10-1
CASRNQGNTEAFF
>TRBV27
CASSLAGGDEQYF
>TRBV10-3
CAISRVMNTEAFF
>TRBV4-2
CASSQESEVYNEQFF
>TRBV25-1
CASRFFSGGQETQYF
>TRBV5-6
CASSIDRVIPGELFF
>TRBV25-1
CASSATGKNIQYF
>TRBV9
CASTFAGGPVHEQFF